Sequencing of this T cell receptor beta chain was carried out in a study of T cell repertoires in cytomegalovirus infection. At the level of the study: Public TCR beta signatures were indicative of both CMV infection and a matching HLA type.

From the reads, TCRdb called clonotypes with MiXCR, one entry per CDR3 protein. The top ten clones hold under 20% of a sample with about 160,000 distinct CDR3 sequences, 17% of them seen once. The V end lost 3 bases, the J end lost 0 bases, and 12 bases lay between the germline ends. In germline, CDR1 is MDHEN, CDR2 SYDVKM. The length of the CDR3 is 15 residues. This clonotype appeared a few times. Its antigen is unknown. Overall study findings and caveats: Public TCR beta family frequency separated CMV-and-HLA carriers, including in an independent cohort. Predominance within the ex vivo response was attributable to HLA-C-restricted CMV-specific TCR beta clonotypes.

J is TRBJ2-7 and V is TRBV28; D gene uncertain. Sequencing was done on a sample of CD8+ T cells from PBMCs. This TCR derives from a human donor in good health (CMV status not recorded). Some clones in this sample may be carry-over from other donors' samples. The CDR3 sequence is CASSFGASSSYEQYF. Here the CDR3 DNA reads TGTGCCAGCAGTTTTGGCGCCTCCAGCTCCTACGAGCAGTACTTC.